This T cell receptor beta chain appears in the sequencing data of a study of cytomegalovirus exposure and HLA in healthy donors (dated by TCRdb to between 2016 and 2019). Describing the broader study: In an earlier analysis of some 550 of the donors, around 290 Gb of sequence data and just under 120 million unique TCR beta sequences from about 179 million T cells were reported. An early release covering roughly 600 HLA-typed donors comprised about 300 gigabases of sequencing data and tens of millions of unique TCR sequences. The genetic ancestry cluster associated with self-reported Caucasian donors included approximately 85% of the 350 to 500 genotyped donors. The study was designed to test whether signatures of past pathogen exposure could be identified by cataloging public T cell receptors. The study profiled the T cell repertoires of 666 subjects by immunosequencing and related them to cytomegalovirus serostatus. Besides the first cohort of 550 to 750 subjects, a separate validation cohort made up of 120 or so different subjects was used. To predict cytomegalovirus infection status, the study combined high-throughput TCR immunosequencing, statistical association of individual TCRs with disease status, and machine learning. A later analysis re-analyzed previously published TCR beta repertoires from roughly 600 donors and added high-resolution HLA genotyping to study TCR occurrence patterns. In the later analysis, no new phenotypic data were used to find candidate immune exposures; instead, reliance was placed on TCR beta sequences and their occurrence across donors. To decide whether each TCR beta V gene segment behaved as functional or pseudogenic, an earlier analysis of fewer than 750 of the donors relied on high-throughput TCR beta sequencing. Donor age, sex, ethnicity and CMV serostatus were collected together with the repertoire data. A later genetic analysis took genome-wide SNP genotypes for about 55% of the roughly 670 donors and used that subset as a discovery cohort. All discovery cohort repertoires had been generated on a single sequencing platform. HLA typing covered class I and class II loci at four-digit resolution. Typing coverage differed by locus: A, B, C, DRB1 and DQB1 were typed in about 629-630 donors, DQA1 in around 500, DPA1 in around 600, and DPB1 in roughly 450. About five DR-DQ haplotypes were treated as single units for association and clustering because of strong linkage in the cohort. Across approximately 420 genotyped donors of the cohort, an average of approximately 220,000 unique TCR beta nucleotide sequences per donor were sequenced, and 15% to 20% of those sequences were non-productive. General study outcomes and caveats: A cluster of highly shared sequence variants was judged likely to be a technical artifact of the sequencing pipeline. Some IMGT-functional V segments, including TRBV6-2 and TRBV6-3, could not be told apart with the 87-base-pair reads, so those segments were excluded. Across donors, most TCR sequences were observed very rarely, whereas some public TCRs were present in many individuals. The authors suggested that the approach could potentially be generalized to other disease states and immunological phenotypes. A later analysis found that HLA-associated TCR beta chains were more clonally expanded and had lower generation probabilities than equally common non-associated chains. A later analysis found that most CMV-associated TCR beta chains appeared HLA-restricted, with HLA associations seemingly driven largely by CMV exposure. HLA typing was unavailable for some donors at each locus, so association tests used only the typed subset. Because counts were too low, seventeen rarely observed V segments, including chromosome 9 orphons, were left out of the earlier analysis of about 620 of the donors. Broadly in line with IMGT annotations, most TCR beta V segments showed up in productive rearrangements about 87% or about 30% of the time in an earlier analysis of around 600 of the donors. The classifier was reported to diagnose cytomegalovirus status with high specificity and sensitivity in both the original cohort and the validation cohort. V-gene and J-gene trimming of TCR beta chains was associated with a missense DCLRE1C variant in a later genetic analysis, and the association was replicated in an independent cohort. This cohort had only TCR beta chains sequenced, and the lack of alpha or paired-chain data limited which features could be detected. Linkage disequilibrium might explain the correlated functional status among segregating V segments, but an unknown experimental factor could not be excluded. Compared with the 666-donor mean, donors in an Asian-associated ancestry cluster had fewer N-insertions in productive TCRs, according to a later genetic analysis. Roughly uniform sequencing depth across donors was assumed in presence/absence analyses, although this assumption may not hold. A few of the identified cytomegalovirus-associated TCR beta chains were confirmed in vitro to be specific for cytomegalovirus antigens. Strong co-occurrence of HLA alleles, especially DR and DQ, made assigning TCR associations to individual alleles difficult. A total of fewer than 200 TCR beta chains were listed by the study as associated with cytomegalovirus. A further reported finding was that TCR beta sequences accurately predicted the HLA-A and HLA-B alleles for most subjects in the first cohort. A later analysis reported that several top co-occurrence clusters appeared linked to parvovirus B19, influenza, CMV and Epstein-Barr virus. According to a later analysis, TCR association rates differed among HLA loci, with DRB1 alleles showing the most associated TCRs and HLA-C alleles showing the fewest. For the cohort, immune exposure information was limited to CMV serostatus. At a false discovery rate of 0.05, a later analysis linked some 18,000 TCR beta sequences to specific HLA alleles.

The CDR3 measures 15 amino acids from cysteine to phenylalanine. Only the CDR3 region is kept as DNA, spanning 45 bases read in frame from base 1. Clipping removes 3 bases from V and 0 bases from J, with 0 as the unmatched junction base count. According to the germline V gene (reference sequence), CDR1 reads WNHNN and CDR2 reads SYGVQD. The cohort was made up of 500 to 800 healthy bone marrow donors. All cohort members were sampled while nominally healthy, although unrecorded immune exposures were likely present. The donor tested CMV seronegative and was one of the 352 seronegative cohort members. A peripheral blood sample was collected from each donor, and TCR beta sequencing was performed on peripheral blood mononuclear cells. Genomic DNA was extracted from the blood cell samples with the Qiagen DNeasy Blood Extraction Kit. Receptor amplification or capture employed the immunoSEQ multiplex PCR assay. For the multiplex PCR, a mixture combining 60 forward primers for TCR Vbeta segments and 13 reverse primers for TCR Jbeta segments was used. A multiplex PCR assay on genomic DNA amplified the CDR3 region of rearranged TCR beta genes. Amplified TCR beta libraries were sequenced as 87-base-pair reads on the Illumina HiSeq System. The authors' analysis ran thus. Across the 670 or so repertoires, a later analysis counted approximately 83 million unique TCR beta chains, approximately 10 million of which were shared by at least two donors. Raw reads were error-corrected and collapsed into unique sequences by a nearest-neighbor algorithm in which closely related sequences were merged to remove PCR and sequencing errors. V, D and J gene segments were assigned by aligning CDR3 sequences to IMGT reference sequences. Each retained sequence needed at least a six-nucleotide match to both a V gene segment and a J gene segment. Rearrangements were classified as productive when the CDR3 lacked stop codons and remained in frame with V and J, and all other rearrangements were classified as non-productive. CDR3 was defined by IMGT convention, running from the second conserved V-encoded cysteine to the conserved J-encoded phenylalanine. In an earlier analysis of 500 to 650 of the donors, sequences lacking an unambiguous match to a single V gene segment were excluded. In an earlier analysis of roughly 500 of the donors, V segments were called functional above 56.7% productive rearrangements and were called segregating when the between-donor standard deviation exceeded 5%. To diagnose cytomegalovirus status from the catalog of TCR beta chain sequences, a statistical classification framework was built. In a later analysis, V and J genes were assigned by comparing TCR nucleotide sequences against IMGT/GENE-DB human TR gene sequences. In a later analysis, CDR3 sequences and most-parsimonious VDJ recombination scenarios were assigned using the TCRdist pipeline. In a later analysis, each TCR beta chain was defined by its CDR3 amino acid sequence together with its V-gene family, and reads without a unique V-gene family were excluded. A later analysis removed several hundred highly shared, low-generation-probability nucleotide sequences to deal with suspected cross-contamination and a sequencing artifact. In a later analysis, a clonal expansion index was calculated for each public chain from normalized within-repertoire ranks of inferred template counts. A later analysis computed generation probabilities with a VDJ recombination model fitted to out-of-frame rearrangements, and checked the results against IGoR. In a later analysis, hypergeometric tests were used to score TCR-TCR, TCR-HLA and TCR-CMV co-occurrence, with a repertoire-size bias correction applied to TCR pairs. A later analysis estimated false discovery rates by permuting HLA or CMV assignments 20 times. A later analysis grouped co-occurring TCRs with DBSCAN, adding TCRdist sequence similarity when clustering within HLA-allele-positive subsets. For co-occurrence clustering, repertoires with fewer than 30,000 or more than 120,000 public chains were excluded, along with roughly five repertoires with anomalous nucleotide sharing. TCRdb holds this immuneACCESS table with in-frame rearrangements only. Some clones are missing; in checked studies, unresolved V genes explain under half, and the rest has no known cause. The V and J calls and clone size are taken from that table; D and trimming were inferred from the DNA. This sample has some 130,000 clones in its table, and around three quarters of those were observed once. Jointly, the top ten make up just over 2.5% of the sample.

Points on this clone: Its antigen is unknown. No base qualities exist here, and no much larger clone lies one base off it.

The chain couples TRBV10-1 to TRBJ2-5, with 11 central nucleotides matching TRBD2. The clonotype comes from a man aged 25-40 years in good health and CMV-seronegative. Sequencing was done on a sample of PBMCs. In nucleotide form, the sequence is TGCGCCAGCAGTGAACTAGCGGGAGACCAAGAGACCCAGTACTTC. Its amino acids are CASSELAGDQETQYF.